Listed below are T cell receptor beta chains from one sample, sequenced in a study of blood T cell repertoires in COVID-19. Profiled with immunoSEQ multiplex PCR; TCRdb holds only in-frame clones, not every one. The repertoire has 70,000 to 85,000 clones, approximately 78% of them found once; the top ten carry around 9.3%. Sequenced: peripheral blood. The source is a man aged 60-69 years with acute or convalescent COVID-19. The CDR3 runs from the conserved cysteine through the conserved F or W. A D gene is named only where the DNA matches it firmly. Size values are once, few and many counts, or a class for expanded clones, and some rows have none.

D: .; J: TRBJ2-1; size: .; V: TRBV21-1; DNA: TGTGCCAGCCGCTGCTCTATTCCCCCGGGTCTAGGGCAGTTCTTC; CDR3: CASRCSIPPGLGQFF
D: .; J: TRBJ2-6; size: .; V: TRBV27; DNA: TGTGCCAGCAGTTTAGAGCCAAATCTGAGGTCTGGGGCCAACGTCCTGACTTTC; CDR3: CASSLEPNLRSGANVLTF
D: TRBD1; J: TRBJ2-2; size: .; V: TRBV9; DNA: TGTGCCAGCAGCGGGACAGGGGGCACCGGGGAGCTGTTTTTT; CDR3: CASSGTGGTGELFF
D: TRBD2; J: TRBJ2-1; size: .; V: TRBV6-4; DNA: TGTGCCAGCCCCCGAGGGCGGGAGATCAACCGTGGGGATGAGCAGTTCTTC; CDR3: CASPRGREINRGDEQFF
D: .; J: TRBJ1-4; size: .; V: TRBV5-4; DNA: TGTGCCAGCAGCCCGGGGGGGAAAACTGAAAAACTGTTTTTT; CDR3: CASSPGGKTEKLFF
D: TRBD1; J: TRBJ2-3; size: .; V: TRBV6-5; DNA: TGTGCCAGCATCAAACAGGGGTTAAGCACAGATACGCAGTATTTT; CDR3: CASIKQGLSTDTQYF
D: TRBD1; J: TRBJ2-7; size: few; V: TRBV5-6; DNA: TGTGCCAGCAGTTTAGGACAGGCCTCCTACGAGCAGTACTTC; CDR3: CASSLGQASYEQYF
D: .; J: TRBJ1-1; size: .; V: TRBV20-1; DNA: TGCAGTGCTAGTACCGGGGAGCTTCACGTATCCGCTTTCTTT; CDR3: CSASTGELHVSAFF
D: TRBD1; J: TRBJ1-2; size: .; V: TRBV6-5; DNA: TGTGCCAGCAGGGACAGGGGGGGAGGCTACACCTTC; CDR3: CASRDRGGGYTF
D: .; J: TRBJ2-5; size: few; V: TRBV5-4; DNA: TGTGCCAGCAGCCGTACAGGGATTGAGACCCAGTACTTC; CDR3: CASSRTGIETQYF
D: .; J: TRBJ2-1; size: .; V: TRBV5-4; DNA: TGTGCCAGCAGCCACGAATGGGGAGGAGATGAGCAGTTCTTC; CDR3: CASSHEWGGDEQFF
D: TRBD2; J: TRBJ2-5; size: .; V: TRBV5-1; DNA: TGCGCCAGCAGCTTTAATCCAGCGGGAGCCGGGGAGACCCAGTACTTC; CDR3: CASSFNPAGAGETQYF
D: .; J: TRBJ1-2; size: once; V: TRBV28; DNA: TGTGCCAGCAGTTTGGAGGAATCAAGGGGCTACACCTTC; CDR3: CASSLEESRGYTF
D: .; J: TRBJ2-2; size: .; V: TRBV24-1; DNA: TGTGCCACCAGTGATCGGGTCAAAGCCCACACCGGGGAGCTGTTTTTT; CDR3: CATSDRVKAHTGELFF
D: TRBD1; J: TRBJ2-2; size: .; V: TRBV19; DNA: TGTGCCAGTAGTATTGTACAGGGGGTCGGCGGGGAGCTGTTTTTT; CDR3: CASSIVQGVGGELFF
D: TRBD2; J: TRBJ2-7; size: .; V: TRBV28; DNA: TGTGCCAGCAGACCCATTAGCGGGAGGTTTTACGAGCAGTACTTC; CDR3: CASRPISGRFYEQYF
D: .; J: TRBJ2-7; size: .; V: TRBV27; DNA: TGTGCCAGCAGTTTTCAAAACGAGCAGTACTTC; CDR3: CASSFQNEQYF
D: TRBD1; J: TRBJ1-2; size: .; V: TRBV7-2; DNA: TGTGCCAGCAGCCCGGGGACAGACCCCGGTTACACCTTC; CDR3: CASSPGTDPGYTF
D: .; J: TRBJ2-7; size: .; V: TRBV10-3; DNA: TGTGCCATCAGCCAGGACGCGGGGGAGCAGTACTTC; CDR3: CAISQDAGEQYF
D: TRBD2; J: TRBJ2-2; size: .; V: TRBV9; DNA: TGTGCCAGCAGCGTAGGGACTAGCGGCGGGGTTTACACCGGGGAGCTGTTTTTT; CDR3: CASSVGTSGGVYTGELFF
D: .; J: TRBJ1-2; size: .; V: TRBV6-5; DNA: TGTGCCAGCAGTCGTCGGGGGGGGCTGACAGAAGGCTACACCTTC; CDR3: CASSRRGGLTEGYTF
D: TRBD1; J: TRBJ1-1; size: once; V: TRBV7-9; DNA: TGTGCCAGCAGCACGGGACAGCTGAACACTGAAGCTTTCTTT; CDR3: CASSTGQLNTEAFF
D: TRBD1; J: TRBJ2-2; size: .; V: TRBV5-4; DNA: TGTGCCAGCAGCTTGGTGACAGGGTACACCGGGGAGCTGTTTTTT; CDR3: CASSLVTGYTGELFF
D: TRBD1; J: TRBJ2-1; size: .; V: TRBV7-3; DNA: TGTGCCAGCAGCCTCTTACAGGGGATTGGCAATGAGCAGTTCTTC; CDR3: CASSLLQGIGNEQFF
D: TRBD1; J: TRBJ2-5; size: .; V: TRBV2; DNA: TGTGCCAGCAGCCGGGACAGGGGGCAAGAGACCCAGTACTTC; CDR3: CASSRDRGQETQYF
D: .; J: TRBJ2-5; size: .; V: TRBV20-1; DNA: TGCAGTGGACAGGTATCAGAGACCCAGTACTTC; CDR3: CSGQVSETQYF
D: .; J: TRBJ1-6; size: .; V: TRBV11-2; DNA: TGTGCCAGCAGCTCGCCGGGGAGACCCCTCCACTTT; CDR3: CASSSPGRPLHF
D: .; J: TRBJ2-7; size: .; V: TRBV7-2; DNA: TGTGCCAGCAGCTTAAGACAGGCTTGGGAGCAGTACTTC; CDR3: CASSLRQAWEQYF
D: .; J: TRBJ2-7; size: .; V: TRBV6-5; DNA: TGTGCCAGCAGGAGGGACTTCAAAGCCTACGAGCAGTACTTC; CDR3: CASRRDFKAYEQYF
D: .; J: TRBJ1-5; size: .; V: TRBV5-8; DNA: TGTGCCAGCAGCTTGGGTCGCCCGGGCAATCAGCCCCAGCATTTT; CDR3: CASSLGRPGNQPQHF
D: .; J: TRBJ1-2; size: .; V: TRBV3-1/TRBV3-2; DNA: TGTGCCAGCAGCCCATCAGACAGGAGCTATGGCTACACCTTC; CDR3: CASSPSDRSYGYTF
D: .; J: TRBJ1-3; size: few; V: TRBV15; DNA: TGTGCCACCAGCGACGGCACTACTGGAAACACCATATATTTT; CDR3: CATSDGTTGNTIYF
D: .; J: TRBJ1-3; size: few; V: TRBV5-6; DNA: TGTGCCAGCAGCTTGCGGCAGGCTGGAAACACCATATATTTT; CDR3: CASSLRQAGNTIYF
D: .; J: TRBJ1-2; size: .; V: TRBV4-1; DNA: TGCGCCAGCAGCCAAGTTGGCGGAGGCTACACCTTC; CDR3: CASSQVGGGYTF
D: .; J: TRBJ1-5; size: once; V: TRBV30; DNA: TGTGCCTGGAGCCGGCAGGGCAATCAGCCCCAGCATTTT; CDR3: CAWSRQGNQPQHF
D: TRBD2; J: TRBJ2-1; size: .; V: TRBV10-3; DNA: TGTGCCATCAGTGCGAACCTCGGACTAGCGGATAATGAGCAGTTCTTC; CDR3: CAISANLGLADNEQFF
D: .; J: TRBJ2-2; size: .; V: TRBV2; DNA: TGTGCCAGCAGTGAAGGCGTCTACAGGGCTAGCGGGGAGCTGTTTTTT; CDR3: CASSEGVYRASGELFF
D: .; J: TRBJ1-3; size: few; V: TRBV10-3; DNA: TGTGCCATCGGTGAGGGACTGAGCGGAAACACCATATATTTT; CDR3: CAIGEGLSGNTIYF
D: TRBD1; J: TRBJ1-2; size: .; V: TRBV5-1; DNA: TGCGCCAGCAGCTCGAGAAGGACAGGGGAGGATGGCTACACCTTC; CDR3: CASSSRRTGEDGYTF
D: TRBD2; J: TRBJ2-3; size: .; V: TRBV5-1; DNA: TGCGCCAGCAGCCCCCGGACTAGCGGGACAACTAGCACAGATACGCAGTATTTT; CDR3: CASSPRTSGTTSTDTQYF
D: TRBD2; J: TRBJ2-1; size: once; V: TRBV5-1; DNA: TGCGCCAGCAGCTTGGCCGAGTCTAGCGGGAACAATGAGCAGTTCTTC; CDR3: CASSLAESSGNNEQFF
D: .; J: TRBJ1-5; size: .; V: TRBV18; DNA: TGTGCCAGCTCACCGAATACGGGGGGTGTAAGCAATCAGCCCCAGCATTTT; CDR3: CASSPNTGGVSNQPQHF
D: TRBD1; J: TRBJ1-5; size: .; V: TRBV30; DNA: TGTGCCTGGAGAACCGGGACAGGGTCCCTATCTAGCAATCAGCCCCAGCATTTT; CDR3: CAWRTGTGSLSSNQPQHF
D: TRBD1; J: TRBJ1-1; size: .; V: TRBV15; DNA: TGTGCCACCAGCATTGGACAGGCTGGAAGAACTGAAGCTTTCTTT; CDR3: CATSIGQAGRTEAFF
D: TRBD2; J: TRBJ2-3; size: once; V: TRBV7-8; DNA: TGTGCCAGCAGCTTACCGACTAGCGGGGGGGCCCCAGATACGCAGTATTTT; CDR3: CASSLPTSGGAPDTQYF
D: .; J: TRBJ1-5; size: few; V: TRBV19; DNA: TGTGCCAGTAGTATAGCCTCGGGCAATCAGCCCCAGCATTTT; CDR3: CASSIASGNQPQHF
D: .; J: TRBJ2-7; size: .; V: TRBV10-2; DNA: TGCGCCAGCAGTCCGGACACCACCTACGAGCAGTACTTC; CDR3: CASSPDTTYEQYF
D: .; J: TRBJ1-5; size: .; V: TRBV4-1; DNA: TGCGCCAGCAGCCAAGAGGGAGGGTTCAATCAGCCCCAGCATTTT; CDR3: CASSQEGGFNQPQHF
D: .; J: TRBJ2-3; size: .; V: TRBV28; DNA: TGTGCCAGCAGCCGACCAGGCTACCGCACAGATACGCAGTATTTT; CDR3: CASSRPGYRTDTQYF